These T cell receptor beta chains were read from a single sample in a study of blood T cell repertoires in COVID-19. The data were produced by immunoSEQ multiplex PCR, yet TCRdb's version contains in-frame clones alone and is incomplete. The sample has about 380,000 clones, 89% seen once. Specimen: peripheral blood. The receptors shown here come from a man aged 40-49 years with acute or convalescent COVID-19. Both conserved end residues are part of each CDR3. Each record gives: CDR3 protein, CDR3 DNA, V gene, J gene, clone size, D gene. The D gene is left open where the match is weak. The size entry is marked missing in some rows and otherwise reads once, few, many or a size class.

CASSWTGGGSLGTDTQYF	TGCGCCAGCAGCTGGACAGGGGGCGGGAGTCTTGGCACAGATACGCAGTATTTT	TRBV5-1	TRBJ2-3	NA	TRBD1
CASGETGGRQPQHF	TGTGCCAGCGGGGAGACAGGGGGGCGGCAGCCCCAGCATTTT	TRBV9	TRBJ1-5	NA	TRBD1
CASSPWEMNTEAFF	TGTGCCAGCAGCCCTTGGGAGATGAACACTGAAGCTTTCTTT	TRBV7-9	TRBJ1-1	NA	NA
CASRLFELGTDTQYF	TGTGCCAGCAGACTATTCGAGTTGGGCACAGATACGCAGTATTTT	TRBV2	TRBJ2-3	NA	NA
CASSQERGYEKLFF	TGCGCCAGCAGCCAAGAGCGCGGATATGAAAAACTGTTTTTT	TRBV4-1	TRBJ1-4	NA	NA
CASSLTGNTEAFF	TGTGCCAGCAGCTTGACAGGGAACACTGAAGCTTTCTTT	TRBV5-5	TRBJ1-1	NA	NA
CASSLGTVLEQYF	TGTGCCAGCAGTCTCGGGACAGTCCTCGAGCAGTACTTC	TRBV2	TRBJ2-7	NA	TRBD1
CASSSLRSPLHF	TGTGCCAGCAGTTCCCTCAGATCACCCCTCCACTTT	TRBV12-3/TRBV12-4	TRBJ1-6	once	NA
CASSHSRRDLTYEQYF	TGTGCCAGCAGTCACTCCCGCCGGGATCTAACCTACGAGCAGTACTTC	TRBV28	TRBJ2-7	NA	NA
CASSFGRWETQYF	TGTGCCAGCAGTTTCGGTAGATGGGAGACCCAGTACTTC	TRBV6-6	TRBJ2-5	NA	NA
CASSPNRGQPYNEQFF	TGTGCCAGCAGTCCGAACCGGGGACAGCCTTACAATGAGCAGTTCTTC	TRBV6-6	TRBJ2-1	NA	TRBD1
CASSLADSNYGYTF	TGTGCCAGCAGCTTGGCCGACAGTAACTATGGCTACACCTTC	TRBV5-6	TRBJ1-2	NA	NA
CASRDRAYEQYF	TGTGCCAGCCGGGACAGGGCCTACGAGCAGTACTTC	TRBV6-6	TRBJ2-7	NA	TRBD1
CASSILSAENQPQHF	TGTGCCAGTAGTATTTTATCCGCGGAAAATCAGCCCCAGCATTTT	TRBV19	TRBJ1-5	NA	NA
CASSWTDTTNEKLFF	TGTGCCAGCAGTTGGACGGACACAACTAATGAAAAACTGTTTTTT	TRBV6-6	TRBJ1-4	NA	NA
CASSHSLAGSTDTQYF	TGTGCCAGCAGCCATTCCCTAGCGGGGAGCACAGATACGCAGTATTTT	TRBV7-9	TRBJ2-3	NA	TRBD2
CASSSGQGQETQYF	TGCGCCAGCAGCTCGGGACAGGGCCAAGAGACCCAGTACTTC	TRBV5-1	TRBJ2-5	few	TRBD1
CASSLKGSEQYF	TGTGCCAGCAGTTTAAAAGGGAGCGAGCAGTACTTC	TRBV27	TRBJ2-7	NA	NA
CASSVQYEQYF	TGTGCCAGCAGTGTTCAGTACGAGCAGTACTTC	TRBV2	TRBJ2-7	NA	NA
CASSLDPRTAGETQYF	TGTGCCAGCAGTTTAGACCCCCGGACAGCCGGGGAGACCCAGTACTTC	TRBV27	TRBJ2-5	NA	NA
CSASSQGEQYF	TGCAGTGCTAGCTCGCAGGGCGAGCAGTACTTC	TRBV20-1	TRBJ2-7	few	NA
CASSLSYRGGYEQYF	TGTGCCAGCAGCCTATCATACAGGGGTGGCTACGAGCAGTACTTC	TRBV7-2	TRBJ2-7	NA	TRBD1
CAASVTSGRETQYF	TGTGCCGCCTCTGTGACTTCAGGGCGAGAGACCCAGTACTTC	TRBV10-3	TRBJ2-5	NA	NA
CASTSRTPDTEAFF	TGTGCCAGCACCTCCCGAACCCCGGACACTGAAGCTTTCTTT	TRBV6-5	TRBJ1-1	once	NA
CAWSVGTRINEQFF	TGTGCCTGGAGTGTTGGGACTAGGATCAATGAGCAGTTCTTC	TRBV30	TRBJ2-1	NA	TRBD2
CASSLGGLAVYEQYF	TGCGCCAGCAGCCTGGGCGGCCTAGCGGTCTACGAGCAGTACTTC	TRBV4-1	TRBJ2-7	once	TRBD2
CASSLTVGQANYGYTF	TGCGCCAGCAGCTTGACCGTGGGACAGGCTAACTATGGCTACACCTTC	TRBV5-1	TRBJ1-2	NA	TRBD1
CASKTGGSGNTIYF	TGTGCCAGTAAAACAGGGGGCTCTGGAAACACCATATATTTT	TRBV27	TRBJ1-3	NA	TRBD1
CASSKQREVHTEAFF	TGTGCCAGCAGCAAACAGCGGGAAGTCCACACTGAAGCTTTCTTT	TRBV27	TRBJ1-1	NA	NA
CASSGDTSSNQPQHF	TGTGCCAGCAGCGGGGACACTAGTAGCAATCAGCCCCAGCATTTT	TRBV9	TRBJ1-5	NA	NA
CAITTGPGDEQYF	TGTGCCATCACCACGGGCCCCGGGGACGAGCAGTACTTC	TRBV10-3	TRBJ2-7	NA	NA
CASSFGGRDNSPLHF	TGTGCCAGCAGTTTTGGAGGGAGAGATAATTCACCCCTCCACTTT	TRBV28	TRBJ1-6	few	NA
CAISDNAGSPAGNTIYF	TGTGCCATCAGTGATAATGCAGGAAGCCCCGCTGGAAACACCATATATTTT	TRBV10-3	TRBJ1-3	NA	NA
CASSVTGVEEQYF	TGTGCCAGCAGCGTGACAGGGGTGGAGGAGCAGTACTTC	TRBV9	TRBJ2-7	NA	TRBD1
CASSYSPSSYNEQFF	TGTGCCAGCAGTTACTCTCCTAGCTCCTACAATGAGCAGTTCTTC	TRBV6-5	TRBJ2-1	NA	NA
CASSSRPIGQGFHEQYF	TGTGCCAGCAGCTCACGGCCTATCGGACAGGGCTTCCACGAGCAGTACTTC	TRBV7-6	TRBJ2-7	NA	TRBD1
CASSRIIGQGGYGYTF	TGTGCCAGCAGCCGAATTATTGGACAGGGCGGATATGGCTACACCTTC	TRBV6-2/TRBV6-3	TRBJ1-2	NA	TRBD1
CASSVAGEGNTGELFF	TGTGCCAGCAGCGTAGCGGGCGAGGGGAACACCGGGGAGCTGTTTTTT	TRBV9	TRBJ2-2	NA	NA
CSVEGQGASYEQYF	TGCAGCGTTGAAGGACAGGGGGCGAGCTACGAGCAGTACTTC	TRBV29-1	TRBJ2-7	NA	TRBD1
CASSSPGLAVYEQYF	TGTGCCAGCAGTTCGCCGGGACTAGCGGTCTACGAGCAGTACTTC	TRBV28	TRBJ2-7	NA	TRBD2
CASSPKRGRSTDTQYF	TGTGCCAGCAGCCCCAAAAGGGGGAGAAGCACAGATACGCAGTATTTT	TRBV7-9	TRBJ2-3	NA	NA
CASSKEKNREMGGTGELFF	TGTGCCAGCAGCAAAGAAAAGAACAGGGAGATGGGAGGGACCGGGGAGCTGTTTTTT	TRBV21-1	TRBJ2-2	NA	NA
CASTLADRSSYEQYF	TGTGCCAGCACCCTGGCGGACAGGAGCTCCTACGAGCAGTACTTC	TRBV6-4	TRBJ2-7	once	TRBD1
CASSWVRGGETQYF	TGTGCCAGCAGTTGGGTTCGAGGAGGAGAGACCCAGTACTTC	TRBV6-2/TRBV6-3	TRBJ2-5	few	NA
CASSRRRGTSASRDTQYF	TGTGCCAGTAGTCGTCGCCGAGGGACTAGCGCCAGTAGAGATACGCAGTATTTT	TRBV19	TRBJ2-3	NA	TRBD2
CASRPGTSGRIGELFF	TGCGCCAGCAGGCCCGGGACTAGCGGGAGGATCGGGGAGCTGTTTTTT	TRBV10-2	TRBJ2-2	few	TRBD2
CASSQPLAGGNTGELFF	TGTGCCAGCAGCCAGCCCTTAGCGGGGGGTAACACCGGGGAGCTGTTTTTT	TRBV3-1/TRBV3-2	TRBJ2-2	NA	TRBD2
CASSLDWANTEAFF	TGCGCCAGCAGCTTGGATTGGGCGAACACTGAAGCTTTCTTT	TRBV5-1	TRBJ1-1	NA	NA